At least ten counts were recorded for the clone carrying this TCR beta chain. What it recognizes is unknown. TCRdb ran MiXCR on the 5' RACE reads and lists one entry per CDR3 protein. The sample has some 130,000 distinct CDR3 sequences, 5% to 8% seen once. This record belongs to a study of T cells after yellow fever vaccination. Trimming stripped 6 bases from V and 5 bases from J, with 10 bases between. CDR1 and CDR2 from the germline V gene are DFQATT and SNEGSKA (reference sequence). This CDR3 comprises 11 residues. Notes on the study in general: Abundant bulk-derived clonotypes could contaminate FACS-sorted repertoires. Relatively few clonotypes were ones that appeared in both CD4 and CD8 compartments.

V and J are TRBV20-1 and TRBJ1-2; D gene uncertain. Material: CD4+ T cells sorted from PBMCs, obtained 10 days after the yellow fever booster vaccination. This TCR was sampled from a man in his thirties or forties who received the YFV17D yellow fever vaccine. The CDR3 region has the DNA TGCAGTGCCCCGGCGGGTTATGGCTACACCTTC. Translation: CSAPAGYGYTF.